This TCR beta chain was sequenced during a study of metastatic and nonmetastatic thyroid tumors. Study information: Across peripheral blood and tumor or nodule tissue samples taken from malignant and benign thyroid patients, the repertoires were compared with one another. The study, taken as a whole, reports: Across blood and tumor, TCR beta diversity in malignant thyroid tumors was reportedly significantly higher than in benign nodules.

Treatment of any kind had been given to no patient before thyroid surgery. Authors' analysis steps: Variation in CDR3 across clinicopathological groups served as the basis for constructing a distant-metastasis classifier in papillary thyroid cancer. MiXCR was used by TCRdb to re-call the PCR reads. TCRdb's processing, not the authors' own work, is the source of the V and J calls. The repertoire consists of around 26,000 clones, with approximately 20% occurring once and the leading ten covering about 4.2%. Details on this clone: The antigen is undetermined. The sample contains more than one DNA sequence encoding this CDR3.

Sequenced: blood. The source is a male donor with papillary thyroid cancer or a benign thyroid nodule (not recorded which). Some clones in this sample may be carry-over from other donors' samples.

CDR3 sequence (DNA): TGCAGTGCTAGAGGCGTAACAGGGAGTAATTCACCCCTCCACTTT. This encodes CSARGVTGSNSPLHF. The gene calls are TRBV20-1 and TRBJ1-6; D perhaps matches TRBD1 (6 bases). Germline-derived CDR1 and CDR2 are DFQATT and SNEGSKA (reference sequence). V shed 1 base and J shed 6 bases, with 13 bases lying between them. The CDR3 runs to 15 residues.